A single sample gave rise to the 20 T cell receptor beta chains below, sequenced in a study of beta chain features in type 1 diabetes. Expressed TCRB transcripts got sequenced, as all isolated RNA was reverse transcribed. Here immunoSEQ multiplex PCR was the method, and the copy in TCRdb shows in-frame clones only, minus some. The sample consists of about 160,000 clones, over 7.5% of them appearing once. Sequencing was done on a sample of central memory CD4+ T cells from blood. The receptors come from a woman between 18 and 29 years old in good health.

The chain couples TRBV28 to TRBJ2-5; tentative D call: TRBD2 (5 bases). CDR3 size: 15 residues. V lost 3 bases and J 1 base, leaving 12 bases between the germline ends. Germline loops: CDR1 MDHEN, CDR2 SYDVKM. CDR3 coding DNA: TGTGCCAGCAGTTTCCCTCGGACTTTCCAAGAGACCCAGTACTTC. Translation gives CASSFPRTFQETQYF.

This chain connects TRBV18 to TRBJ1-2; 7 bases are shared with TRBD1. CDR1 KGHSH and CDR2 LQKENI come from the germline V gene. The CDR3 sequence is 14 residues long. V was pared by 3 bases and J by 4 bases, with 5 bases of the junction left unmatched. DNA of the CDR3: TGTGCCAGCTCACCTGGACAGGATCTCTATGGCTACACCTTC. Its protein is CASSPGQDLYGYTF.

The chain has TRBV5-5 and TRBJ2-7; 7 nucleotides align to TRBD1. This CDR3 spans 14 amino acids. V shed 4 bases, J shed 2 bases, and the junction held 6 bases outside the gene matches. Germline V CDR1 and CDR2: SGHKS, YYEKEE (reference sequence). The CDR3 spells CASSAGTVTYEQYF. DNA of the CDR3: TGTGCCAGCAGCGCCGGGACAGTCACCTACGAGCAGTACTTC.

The J gene is TRBJ1-1, the V gene TRBV7-9; D is undetermined. CDR1 and CDR2 from the germline V gene are SEHNR and FQNEAQ (reference sequence). The CDR3 covers 13 residues. Trimming left V 1 base short and J 3 bases short, with 6 bases between. In nucleotides, the CDR3 is TGTGCCAGCAGCTTAGGTACAGACACTGAAGCTTTCTTT. Amino acid sequence: CASSLGTDTEAFF.

The chain employs TRBV7-2 and TRBJ1-2, with D perhaps matching TRBD1 (6 bases). There are 13 residues in the CDR3. V dropped 5 bases and J dropped 9 bases, with 16 bases sitting between them. Germline V gives CDR1 SGHTA, CDR2 FQGNSA. In DNA, the CDR3 is TGTGCCAGCAGCGTAGGGGACACCGGTAGCTACACCTTC. It translates to CASSVGDTGSYTF.

The chain carries TRBV11-1 and TRBJ2-2, with D maybe TRBD1 (7 bases). CDR1 and CDR2 from the germline V gene are SGHAT and FQDESV (reference sequence). CDR3 size: 16 residues. Trimming pared 5 bases from V and 1 base from J, leaving 14 bases between. The CDR3 nucleotides read TGTGCCAGCAGCACGCGGGACAGTCAGAACACCGGGGAGCTGTTTTTT. This encodes CASSTRDSQNTGELFF.

The chain combines TRBV5-4 with TRBJ2-3; 8 bases align to TRBD2. V gave up 2 bases and J gave up 4 bases; unmatched junction bases: 6. Germline V gives CDR1 SGHNT, CDR2 YYREEE (reference sequence). The CDR3 runs 15 residues. The CDR3 nucleotides are TGTGCCAGCAGCTTAAACGGGGGGGCCGCAGATACGCAGTATTTT. Amino acids: CASSLNGGAADTQYF. The complete variable domain, with remaining parts taken from reference TRBV5-4 and TRBJ2-3, reads ETGVTQSPTHLIKTRGQQVTLRCSSQSGHNTVSWYQQALGQGPQFIFQYYREEENGRGNFPPRFSGLQFPNYSSELNVNALELDDSALYLCASSLNGGAADTQYFGPGTRLTVL.

Turning to this clone: One end of the junction does not line up with germline, which may come from a read error. The V gene is TRBV7-7, the J gene TRBJ2-1; 7 nucleotides align to TRBD1. This CDR3 contains 17 residues. Germline V gene lookup returns CDR1 SSHAT and CDR2 FNYEAQ (reference sequence). The CDR3 bases are TGTGCTAGCAGCTTACCCCCGACAGGGAGCGCCTACAATGAGCAGTTCTTC. Residues: CASSLPPTGSAYNEQFF. Full variable domain (outside the CDR3, taken from reference TRBV7-7 and TRBJ2-1): GAGVSQSPRYKVTKRGQDVTLRCDPISSHATLYWYQQALGQGPEFLTYFNYEAQPDKSGLPSDRFSAERPEGSISTLTIQRTEQRDSAMYRCASSLPPTGSAYNEQFFGPGTRLTVL.

This clone came up a few times. This chain joins TRBV6-1 and TRBJ2-2, with D unclear. Trimming cost V 2 bases and J 5 bases, with 6 bases left between them. Germline V CDR1 and CDR2: MNHNS, SASEGT. The CDR3 has 13 amino acids. CDR3 sequence: CASSEQATGELFF. The DNA of the CDR3 is TGTGCCAGCAGTGAACAAGCGACCGGGGAGCTGTTTTTT.

This clone was picked up a small number of times. The genes are TRBV11-2 and TRBJ2-7, with a weak D call TRBD2 (6 bases). Trimming removed 4 bases from V and 7 bases from J, with 17 bases in between. Per the germline V gene, CDR1 is SGHAT and CDR2 is FQNNGV. The CDR3 extends over 14 amino acids. The CDR3 nucleotides read TGTGCCAGCAGCTCTCCTAGGAGGGCCGGGGAGCAGTACTTC. It translates to CASSSPRRAGEQYF.

On this clone itself: Different DNA sequences within this sample yield the same CDR3. The chain is built from TRBV7-8 and TRBJ2-1; D call uncertain. The V and J ends lost 1 base and 8 bases respectively, with 6 bases between them. The CDR3 spans 12 residues. Germline CDR1 is SGHVS and CDR2 is FQNEAQ. CDR3 in amino acids: CASSLGSDEQFF. CDR3 in DNA: TGTGCCAGCAGCTTAGGGTCGGATGAGCAGTTCTTC.

This clone has only a few counts. Written as DNA, the CDR3 is TGTGCCATCAGGGAGGGGAGCACAGATACGCAGTATTTT. Translating it yields CAIREGSTDTQYF. The gene calls are TRBV6-5 and TRBJ2-3; 7 bases map to TRBD2. Germline V gives CDR1 MNHEY, CDR2 SVGAGI. V was clipped by 10 bases and J by 0 bases; unmatched bases: 4. The CDR3 is 13 residues long.

This clone was observed a single time. The CDR3 nucleotides read TGTGCCAGCAGTCCTTCGAACAGTATTCGGAGGGGCTACACCTTC. Its protein is CASSPSNSIRRGYTF. This chain connects TRBV25-1 to TRBJ1-2, with unresolved D. CDR1 is MGHDK and CDR2 is SYGVNS in the germline V gene. The germline V and J ends were trimmed by 5 bases and 8 bases, with 21 bases remaining between them. This CDR3 spans 15 amino acids.

The rearrangement uses TRBV29-1 and TRBJ2-7, with TRBD1 matching 9 bases. The germline V gene encodes CDR1 SQVTM and CDR2 ANQGSEA. This CDR3 spans 12 amino acids. V shed 6 bases, J shed 3 bases, and the junction held 3 bases outside the gene matches. The CDR3 nucleotides are TGCAGCGTGGGACAGGGAGACTACGAGCAGTACTTC. Its translation: CSVGQGDYEQYF.

Remarks on this clone: The same CDR3 arises from other DNA sequences in this sample as well. CDR3 amino acids: CASSFSGSYEQYF. CDR3 DNA sequence: TGTGCCAGCAGCTTTTCGGGGTCCTACGAGCAGTACTTC. The chain combines TRBV7-8 with TRBJ2-7, with D perhaps matching TRBD2 (5 bases). The germline V and J ends were trimmed by 3 bases and 1 base, with 7 bases remaining between them. This CDR3 is 13 amino acids long. Germline V CDR1 and CDR2: SGHVS, FQNEAQ.

The CDR3 loop is CSVGETYEAFF. CDR3 nucleotide sequence: TGCAGCGTCGGGGAAACCTATGAAGCTTTCTTT. This rearrangement joins TRBV29-1 to TRBJ1-1; D not resolved. Trimming removed 6 bases from V and 7 bases from J, with 12 bases in between. CDR3 length equals 11 residues. The germline CDR1 and CDR2 sequences are SQVTM and ANQGSEA.

In this sample, this clone turned up a few times. CDR3 region: CASRPTDQDGEQYF. The CDR3 DNA follows: TGTGCCAGCAGACCTACCGACCAGGATGGCGAGCAGTACTTC. The V gene is TRBV2, the J gene TRBJ2-7; D is ambiguous. Trimming took off 6 bases at V and 6 bases at J, with 18 bases between the two ends. CDR1 is SNHLY, CDR2 FYNNEI, per germline. The CDR3 loop spans 14 amino acids.

The J gene is TRBJ1-1, the V gene TRBV11-2; D possibly corresponds to TRBD1 (6 bases). The CDR3 is made up of 13 amino acids. Germline assignment: CDR1 SGHAT and CDR2 FQNNGV. Trimming pared 1 base from V and 5 bases from J, leaving 8 bases between. The chain's CDR3 is CASSLARGTEAFF. In nucleotides, the CDR3 is TGTGCCAGCAGCTTAGCCAGGGGAACTGAAGCTTTCTTT.

This chain uses TRBV4-1 with TRBJ1-4, with D hard to call. This CDR3 has 14 residues. Looked up from germline, CDR1 is MGHRA and CDR2 is YSYEKL. V lost 1 base to trimming and J lost 7 bases, with 10 bases between them. CDR3 in DNA: TGCGCCAGCAGCCAAGGAGGTGACTTTGAAAAACTGTTTTTT. Residues: CASSQGGDFEKLFF.

This clone was detected only a few times. This chain links TRBV7-2 with TRBJ2-3; D not certain. With 5 bases removed from V and 6 bases from J, the gap between germline ends came to 9 bases. This CDR3 has 12 amino acids. Germline assignment: CDR1 SGHTA and CDR2 FQGNSA. DNA of the CDR3: TGTGCCAGCAGCCAAGCGAAGGATACGCAGTATTTT. Translating it yields CASSQAKDTQYF.